The clone carrying this T cell receptor (beta chain) was detected once. What it recognizes is unknown. Each of the patients experienced relapse following autologous stem cell transplantation, and their brentuximab vedotin exposure differed. The record originates from a study of PD-1 blockade in classical Hodgkin lymphoma. Clones were read by immunoSEQ multiplex PCR, and TCRdb kept only the in-frame ones, dropping some. Here the sample spans about 72,000 clones, approximately 94% being singletons. Findings and limits, study-wide: TCR diversity at baseline was reported to be reduced in newly diagnosed patients relative to healthy donors. The diversity seen at baseline in complete responders resembled that of newly diagnosed patients.

CDR1 and CDR2 from the germline V gene are SQVTM and ANQGSEA. The CDR3 extends over 11 amino acids. V was clipped by 1 base and J by 7 bases, with 8 bases between them. The sample consisted of peripheral blood mononuclear cells (PBMCs), taken at baseline. The sequence came from a human donor with classical Hodgkin lymphoma. The V and J genes are TRBV29-1 and TRBJ2-7; maybe TRBD2 (6 bases). The CDR3 region has the DNA TGCAGCGTTGAAGGGGGGGTAGAGCAGTACTTC. Translation: CSVEGGVEQYF.